Presented here are 7 T cell receptor beta chains from one specimen sequenced in a study of CD8+CD57+ T cells in acquired aplastic anemia. Genomic DNA provided the template from which TCR beta VDJ and CDR3 profiles were obtained. Via MiXCR, TCRdb re-called the reads, giving one row per CDR3 protein. This sample has about 68,000 distinct CDR3 sequences, with around half found just once. What was sequenced was sorted CD4+, CD8+, or CD8+CD57+ T cells (not recorded which) from PBMCs. These receptors originate from a human donor in good health, serving as a control.

This clonotype was recorded at least ten times. The rearrangement joins TRBV11-2 to TRBJ2-1, with 8 bases lining up with TRBD2. The CDR3 has 16 residues. J lost 4 bases, V lost 10 bases, and 15 bases had no gene match. Germline V gives CDR1 SGHAT, CDR2 FQNNGV. The CDR3 is CAIINASGREYNEQFF. Written as DNA, the CDR3 is TGTGCCATCATTAACGCCAGCGGGAGAGAGTACAATGAGCAGTTCTTC.

In this sample, this clonotype turned up many times. This chain uses TRBV5-8 with TRBJ2-5; D unclear. The CDR3 sequence is 12 residues long. Per the germline V gene, CDR1 is SGHTS and CDR2 is YDEGEE. V dropped 0 bases and J dropped 5 bases, with 5 bases sitting between them. The CDR3 loop reads CASSLDLETQYF. The DNA for the CDR3 is TGTGCCAGCAGCTTGGACTTGGAGACCCAGTACTTC.

The genes are TRBV20-1 and TRBJ2-5, with D perhaps matching TRBD1 (6 bases). The CDR3 runs to 12 residues. Germline assignment: CDR1 DFQATT and CDR2 SNEGSKA (reference sequence). Trimming stripped 5 bases from V and 5 bases from J, with 12 bases between. DNA for the CDR3: TGCAGTGCTGTACAGGGTTTGGAGACCCAGTACTTC. Protein product: CSAVQGLETQYF.

This clonotype was recorded many times. CDR3 sequence: CAWSMGYEQYF. CDR3 DNA: TGTGCCTGGAGTATGGGTTACGAGCAGTACTTC. V gene TRBV30 combines with J gene TRBJ2-7; unclear D gene. Germline CDR1 GTSNPN, CDR2 SVGIG (reference sequence). V was pared by 2 bases and J by 4 bases, with 6 bases between. The CDR3 is 11 residues long.

The chain links TRBV7-9 to TRBJ2-7, with 7 positions matching TRBD1. After removal of 3 bases from V and 6 bases from J, the junction contained 2 bases not matched to a gene. The germline V gene encodes CDR1 SEHNR and CDR2 FQNEAQ (reference sequence). The CDR3 sequence is 12 residues long. The chain's CDR3 is CASSLRGLEQYF. The CDR3 DNA reads TGTGCCAGCAGCTTGAGGGGGCTCGAGCAGTACTTC.

This rearrangement joins TRBV29-1 to TRBJ1-1; 8 bases match TRBD1. Germline V gene lookup returns CDR1 SQVTM and CDR2 ANQGSEA. The CDR3 runs to 13 residues. J gave up 5 bases and V 5 bases, and 7 bases lay outside the gene matches. CDR3 coding DNA: TGCAGCGTTATACAGGGGGATGGTACTGAAGCTTTCTTT. Protein: CSVIQGDGTEAFF.

This chain links TRBV27 with TRBJ2-3; D is unclear. Trimming took 6 bases from V and 1 from J, leaving 11 bases between them. Germline lookup yields CDR1 MNHEY and CDR2 SMNVEV (reference sequence). The CDR3 covers 14 residues. The CDR3 nucleotides read TGTGCCAGCAGATACAGCTGGGGCACAGATACGCAGTATTTT. It yields the protein CASRYSWGTDTQYF.